The sequence of this TCR beta chain was determined in a study of post-analysis software for immune sequencing data (dated by TCRdb to between 2015 and 2017). The study in broad terms: Recorded disease courses included relapsing-remitting, secondary progressive and progressive-relapsing multiple sclerosis, with some patients lacking subtype annotation. Patient repertoires were compared against 11 previously published healthy control repertoires from donors aged about 6 to 26 years. A subset of samples was prepared in parallel using single-end sample barcoding, then pooled and co-amplified after Illumina adapter ligation.

CDR1 and CDR2 were assigned from the germline V gene (reference sequence) as DFQATT and SNEGSKA. The CDR3 runs 13 amino acids, cysteine and phenylalanine included. The retained sequence is limited to the CDR3, 39 bases, with the frame set at the first base. Trimming costs V 1 base and J 3 bases, and their ends lie 10 bases apart. The library was built by means of PCR. The reads were generated on an Illumina HiSeq 2500. Unique molecular identifiers were incorporated into TCR beta cDNA libraries to reduce PCR and sequencing biases. Every 1 to 10 million input T cells yielded some 500,000 cDNA molecules, meaning each molecule approximated one T cell. The same protocol used for the earlier healthy control dataset was applied to prepare and sequence the patient libraries. Within a given batch, samples were prepared together, multiplexed and sequenced on the same HiSeq lane. As for the original processing: Raw barcoded reads were processed with MIGEC, discarding single-read molecular identifier groups before consensus assembly and CDR3 extraction. Clonotype tables were post-analysed with VDJtools, and diversity was normalized by down-sampling all datasets to the smallest sample size. In repertoire overlap clustering, CDR3 amino acid sequences, but not nucleotide sequences, were matched to correct batch-related cross-sample contamination. TCRdb trimmed public reads at Q25 via fastp, called clones via MiXCR and kept in-frame beta chains. Each CDR3 protein gets just one entry, which takes the most common genes and DNA from the rows behind it. The authors' filters were not applied to this entry. The sample table records approximately 730,000 distinct CDR3 sequences; approximately 44% of these occur just once. The ten largest clonotypes hold roughly 5.2% of the sample.

This clonotype has more than one count but fewer than ten. There is no known antigen for this receptor. No much larger clonotype is one base removed from it; base qualities were not supplied. TCR beta repertoires were profiled from peripheral blood of over 10 young patients with multiple sclerosis to demonstrate the VDJtools post-analysis software. The multiple sclerosis patients were children and adolescents ranging in age from about 6 to 17 years. Broad study findings and their caveats: Significantly lower normalized Chao1 diversity was found in multiple sclerosis patients than in controls, suggesting substantial peripheral T-cell clonal expansion. The control group was slightly older than the multiple sclerosis patient group. Patients showed significantly higher frequencies than controls for five TRBV segments, among them TRBV5-6, TRBV5-1 and TRBV20-1. When samples were clustered directly using the F measure, samples prepared in the same batch co-clustered strongly, which prompted a batch-effect correction.

The sequence is built from TRBV20-1 and TRBJ2-7; the D gene is possibly TRBD2, with 6 bases matching. What was sequenced was blood. The sequence derives from a girl under 18 with multiple sclerosis. The CDR3 reads CSARVTGVYEQYF. The DNA reads as follows: TGCAGTGCTAGAGTTACGGGGGTCTACGAGCAGTACTTC.